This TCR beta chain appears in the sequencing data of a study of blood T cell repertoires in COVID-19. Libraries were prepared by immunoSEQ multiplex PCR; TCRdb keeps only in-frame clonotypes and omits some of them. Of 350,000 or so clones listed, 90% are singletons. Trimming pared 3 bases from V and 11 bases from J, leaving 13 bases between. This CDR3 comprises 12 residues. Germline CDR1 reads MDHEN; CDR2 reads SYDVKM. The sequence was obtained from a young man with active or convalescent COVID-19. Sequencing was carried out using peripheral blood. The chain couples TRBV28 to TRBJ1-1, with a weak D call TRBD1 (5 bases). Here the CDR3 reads CASSLRQGLAFF. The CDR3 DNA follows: TGTGCCAGCAGTTTGCGGCAGGGTCTTGCTTTCTTT.